This entry describes one TCR beta chain. Its antigen is unknown. This sample was taken from a study of T cell responses to AZD1222 COVID-19 vaccine. Findings and caveats of the study: Distributed over spike, vaccine-associated CD4 TCRs predominated at 160-218 and 743-854. Seropositivity was recorded at baseline in only 6 or 7 AZD1222 recipients.

Profiled with immunoSEQ multiplex PCR; TCRdb holds only in-frame clones, not every one. The data show about 97,000 clones, roughly 88% seen once. Trimming cost V 6 bases and J 5 bases; bases outside gene matches: 7. This CDR3 has 14 amino acids. Germline CDR1 SNHLY, CDR2 FYNNEI. The sample in question was peripheral blood, obtained on day 0 of AZD1222 vaccination. This receptor was identified in an adult in good health. This chain connects TRBV2 to TRBJ2-7, with 10 bases aligning to TRBD1. CDR3 sequence reads: CASRIGTGVHEQYF. The CDR3 nucleotides are TGTGCCAGCAGGATAGGGACAGGGGTCCACGAGCAGTACTTC.